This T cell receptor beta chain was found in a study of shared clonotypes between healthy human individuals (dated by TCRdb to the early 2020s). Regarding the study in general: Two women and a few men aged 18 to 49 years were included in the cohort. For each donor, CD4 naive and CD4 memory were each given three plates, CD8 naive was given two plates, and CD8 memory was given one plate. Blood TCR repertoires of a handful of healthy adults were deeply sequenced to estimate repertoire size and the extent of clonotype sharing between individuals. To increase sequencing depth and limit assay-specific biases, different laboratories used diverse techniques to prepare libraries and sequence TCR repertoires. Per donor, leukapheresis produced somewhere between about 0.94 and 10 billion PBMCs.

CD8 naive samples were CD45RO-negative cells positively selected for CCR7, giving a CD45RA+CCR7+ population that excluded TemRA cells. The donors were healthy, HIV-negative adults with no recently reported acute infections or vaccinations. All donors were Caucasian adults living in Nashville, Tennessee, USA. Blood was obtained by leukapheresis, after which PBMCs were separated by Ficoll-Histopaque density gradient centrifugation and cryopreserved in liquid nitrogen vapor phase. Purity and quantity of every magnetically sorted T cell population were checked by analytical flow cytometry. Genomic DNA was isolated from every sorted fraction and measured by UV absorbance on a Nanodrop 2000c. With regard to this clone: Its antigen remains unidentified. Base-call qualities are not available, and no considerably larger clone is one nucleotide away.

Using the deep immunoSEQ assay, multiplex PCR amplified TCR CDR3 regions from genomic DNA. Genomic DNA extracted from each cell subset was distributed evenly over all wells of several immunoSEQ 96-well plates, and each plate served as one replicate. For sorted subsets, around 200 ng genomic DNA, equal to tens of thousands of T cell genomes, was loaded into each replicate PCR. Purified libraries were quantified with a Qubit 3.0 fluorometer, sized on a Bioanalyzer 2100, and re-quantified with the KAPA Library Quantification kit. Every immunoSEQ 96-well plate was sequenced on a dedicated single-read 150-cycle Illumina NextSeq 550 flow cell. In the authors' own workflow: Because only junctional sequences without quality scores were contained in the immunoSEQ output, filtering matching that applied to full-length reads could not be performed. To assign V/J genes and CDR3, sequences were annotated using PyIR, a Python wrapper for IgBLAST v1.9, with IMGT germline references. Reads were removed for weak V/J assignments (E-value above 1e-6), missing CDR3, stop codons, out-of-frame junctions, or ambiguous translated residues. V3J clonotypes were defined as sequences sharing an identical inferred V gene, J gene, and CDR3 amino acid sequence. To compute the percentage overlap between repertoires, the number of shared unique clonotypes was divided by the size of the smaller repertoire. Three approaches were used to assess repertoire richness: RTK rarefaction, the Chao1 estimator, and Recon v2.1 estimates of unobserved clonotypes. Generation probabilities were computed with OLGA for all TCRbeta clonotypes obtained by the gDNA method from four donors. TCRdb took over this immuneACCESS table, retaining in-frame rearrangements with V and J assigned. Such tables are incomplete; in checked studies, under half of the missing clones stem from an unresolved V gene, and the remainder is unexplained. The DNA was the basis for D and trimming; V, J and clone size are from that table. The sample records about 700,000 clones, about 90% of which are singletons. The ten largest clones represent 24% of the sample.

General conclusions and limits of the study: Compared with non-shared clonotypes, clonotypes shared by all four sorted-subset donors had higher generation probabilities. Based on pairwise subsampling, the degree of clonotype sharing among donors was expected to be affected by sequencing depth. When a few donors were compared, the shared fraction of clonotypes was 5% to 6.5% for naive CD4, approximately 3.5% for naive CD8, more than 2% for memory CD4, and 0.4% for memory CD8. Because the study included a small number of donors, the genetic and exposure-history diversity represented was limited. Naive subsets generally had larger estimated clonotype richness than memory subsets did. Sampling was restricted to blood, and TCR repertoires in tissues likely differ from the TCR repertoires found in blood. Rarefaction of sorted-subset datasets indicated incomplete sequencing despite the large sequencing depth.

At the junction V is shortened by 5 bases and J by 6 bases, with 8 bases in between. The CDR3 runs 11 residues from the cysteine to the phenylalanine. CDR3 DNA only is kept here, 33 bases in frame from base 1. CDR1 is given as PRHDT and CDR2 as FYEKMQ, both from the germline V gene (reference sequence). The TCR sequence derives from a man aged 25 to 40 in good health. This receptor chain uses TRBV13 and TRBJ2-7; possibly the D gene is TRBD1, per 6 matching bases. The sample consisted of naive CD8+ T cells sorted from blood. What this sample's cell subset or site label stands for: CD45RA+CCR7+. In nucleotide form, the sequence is TGTGCCAGCAGCGGGGGCATCGAGCAGTACTTC. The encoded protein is CASSGGIEQYF.